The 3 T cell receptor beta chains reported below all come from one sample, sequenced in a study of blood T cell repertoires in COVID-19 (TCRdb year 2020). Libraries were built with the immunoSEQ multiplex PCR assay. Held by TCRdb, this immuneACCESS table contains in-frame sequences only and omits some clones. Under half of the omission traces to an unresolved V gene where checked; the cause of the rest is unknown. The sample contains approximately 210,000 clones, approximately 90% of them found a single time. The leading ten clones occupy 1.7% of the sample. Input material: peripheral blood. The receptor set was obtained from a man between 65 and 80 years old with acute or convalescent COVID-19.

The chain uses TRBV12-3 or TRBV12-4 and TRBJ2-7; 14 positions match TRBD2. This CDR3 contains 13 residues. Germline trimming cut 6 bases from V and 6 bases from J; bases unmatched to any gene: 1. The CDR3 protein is CASRTSGRGEQYF. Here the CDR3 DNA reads TGTGCCAGCAGGACTAGCGGGAGGGGCGAGCAGTACTTC.

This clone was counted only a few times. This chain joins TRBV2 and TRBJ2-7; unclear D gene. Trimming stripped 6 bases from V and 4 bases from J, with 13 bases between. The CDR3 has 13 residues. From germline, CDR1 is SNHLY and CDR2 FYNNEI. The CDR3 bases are TGTGCCAGCAGGTGGAGTAGGTTATACGAGCAGTACTTC. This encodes CASRWSRLYEQYF. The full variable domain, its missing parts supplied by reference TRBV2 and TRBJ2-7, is EPEVTQTPSHQVTQMGQEVILRCVPISNHLYFYWYRQILGQKVEFLVSFYNNEISEKSEIFDDQFSVERPDGSNFTLKIRSTKLEDSAMYFCASRWSRLYEQYFGPGTRLTVT.

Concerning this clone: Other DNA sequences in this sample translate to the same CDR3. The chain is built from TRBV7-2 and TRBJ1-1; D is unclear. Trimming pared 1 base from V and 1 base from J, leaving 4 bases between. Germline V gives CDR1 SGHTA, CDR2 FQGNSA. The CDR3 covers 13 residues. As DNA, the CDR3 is TGTGCCAGCAGCTTAGATCGGAACACTGAAGCTTTCTTT. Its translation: CASSLDRNTEAFF.